Shown below are 2 T cell receptor beta chains from a single sample sequenced in a study of blood T cells in healthy people across ages (dated by TCRdb to the mid-2010s). Library preparation was by 5' RACE. The listed sequencing device is Illumina HiSeq 2500. A second PCR of about 7 to 12 cycles was run with a J-beta primer mix and a sample-barcoded 5' primer. TCRdb reanalyzed the raw reads on its own, using fastp at Q25 for trimming and MiXCR for clone calling, and kept in-frame beta chains. When rows share a CDR3 protein, they turn into one entry using the most common DNA and genes. This sample lists hundreds of thousands of distinct CDR3 sequences; approximately 65% were detected once. The ten largest clones add up to around a quarter of the sample. Input material: blood. The origin of the receptors is a man under 40 in good health.

The genes are TRBV29-1 and TRBJ2-7, with 10 bases identical to TRBD2. Near its end, the DNA agrees better with TRBJ2-5, so the J call may be wrong. The CDR3 contains 13 residues. Germline V gene data show CDR1 as SQVTM and CDR2 as ANQGSEA. The CDR3: CSVVAGGSQTQYF. The CDR3 DNA reads TGCAGCGTTGTAGCGGGGGGTTCACAGACCCAGTACTTC.

The chain links TRBV25-1 to TRBJ2-1; D call uncertain. V was shortened by 3 bases and J by 0 bases, with 6 bases between the two germline ends. The CDR3 spans 14 residues. CDR1 is MGHDK and CDR2 is SYGVNS in the germline V gene. As DNA, the CDR3 is TGTGCCAGCAGTGACGCAGGCTCCTACAATGAGCAGTTCTTC. It yields the protein CASSDAGSYNEQFF. Combining the CDR3 with reference TRBV25-1 and TRBJ2-1 gives the whole variable domain EADIYQTPRYLVIGTGKKITLECSQTMGHDKMYWYQQDPGMELHLIHYSYGVNSTEKGDLSSESTVSRIRTEHFPLTLESARPSHTSQYLCASSDAGSYNEQFFGPGTRLTVL.